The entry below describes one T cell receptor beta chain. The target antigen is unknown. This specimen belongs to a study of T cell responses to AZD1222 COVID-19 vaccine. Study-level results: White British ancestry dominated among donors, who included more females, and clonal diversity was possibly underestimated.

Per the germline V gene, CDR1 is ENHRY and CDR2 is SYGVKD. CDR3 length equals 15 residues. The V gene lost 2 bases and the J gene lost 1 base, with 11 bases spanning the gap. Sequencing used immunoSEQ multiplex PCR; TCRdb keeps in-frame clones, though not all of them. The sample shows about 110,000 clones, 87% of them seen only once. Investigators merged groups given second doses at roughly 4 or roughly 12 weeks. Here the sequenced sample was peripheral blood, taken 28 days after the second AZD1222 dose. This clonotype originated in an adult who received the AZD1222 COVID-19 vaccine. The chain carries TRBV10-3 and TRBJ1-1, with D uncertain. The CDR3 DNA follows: TGTGCCATCAGTGAGACTGACGGCAAGAACACTGAAGCTTTCTTT. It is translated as CAISETDGKNTEAFF.